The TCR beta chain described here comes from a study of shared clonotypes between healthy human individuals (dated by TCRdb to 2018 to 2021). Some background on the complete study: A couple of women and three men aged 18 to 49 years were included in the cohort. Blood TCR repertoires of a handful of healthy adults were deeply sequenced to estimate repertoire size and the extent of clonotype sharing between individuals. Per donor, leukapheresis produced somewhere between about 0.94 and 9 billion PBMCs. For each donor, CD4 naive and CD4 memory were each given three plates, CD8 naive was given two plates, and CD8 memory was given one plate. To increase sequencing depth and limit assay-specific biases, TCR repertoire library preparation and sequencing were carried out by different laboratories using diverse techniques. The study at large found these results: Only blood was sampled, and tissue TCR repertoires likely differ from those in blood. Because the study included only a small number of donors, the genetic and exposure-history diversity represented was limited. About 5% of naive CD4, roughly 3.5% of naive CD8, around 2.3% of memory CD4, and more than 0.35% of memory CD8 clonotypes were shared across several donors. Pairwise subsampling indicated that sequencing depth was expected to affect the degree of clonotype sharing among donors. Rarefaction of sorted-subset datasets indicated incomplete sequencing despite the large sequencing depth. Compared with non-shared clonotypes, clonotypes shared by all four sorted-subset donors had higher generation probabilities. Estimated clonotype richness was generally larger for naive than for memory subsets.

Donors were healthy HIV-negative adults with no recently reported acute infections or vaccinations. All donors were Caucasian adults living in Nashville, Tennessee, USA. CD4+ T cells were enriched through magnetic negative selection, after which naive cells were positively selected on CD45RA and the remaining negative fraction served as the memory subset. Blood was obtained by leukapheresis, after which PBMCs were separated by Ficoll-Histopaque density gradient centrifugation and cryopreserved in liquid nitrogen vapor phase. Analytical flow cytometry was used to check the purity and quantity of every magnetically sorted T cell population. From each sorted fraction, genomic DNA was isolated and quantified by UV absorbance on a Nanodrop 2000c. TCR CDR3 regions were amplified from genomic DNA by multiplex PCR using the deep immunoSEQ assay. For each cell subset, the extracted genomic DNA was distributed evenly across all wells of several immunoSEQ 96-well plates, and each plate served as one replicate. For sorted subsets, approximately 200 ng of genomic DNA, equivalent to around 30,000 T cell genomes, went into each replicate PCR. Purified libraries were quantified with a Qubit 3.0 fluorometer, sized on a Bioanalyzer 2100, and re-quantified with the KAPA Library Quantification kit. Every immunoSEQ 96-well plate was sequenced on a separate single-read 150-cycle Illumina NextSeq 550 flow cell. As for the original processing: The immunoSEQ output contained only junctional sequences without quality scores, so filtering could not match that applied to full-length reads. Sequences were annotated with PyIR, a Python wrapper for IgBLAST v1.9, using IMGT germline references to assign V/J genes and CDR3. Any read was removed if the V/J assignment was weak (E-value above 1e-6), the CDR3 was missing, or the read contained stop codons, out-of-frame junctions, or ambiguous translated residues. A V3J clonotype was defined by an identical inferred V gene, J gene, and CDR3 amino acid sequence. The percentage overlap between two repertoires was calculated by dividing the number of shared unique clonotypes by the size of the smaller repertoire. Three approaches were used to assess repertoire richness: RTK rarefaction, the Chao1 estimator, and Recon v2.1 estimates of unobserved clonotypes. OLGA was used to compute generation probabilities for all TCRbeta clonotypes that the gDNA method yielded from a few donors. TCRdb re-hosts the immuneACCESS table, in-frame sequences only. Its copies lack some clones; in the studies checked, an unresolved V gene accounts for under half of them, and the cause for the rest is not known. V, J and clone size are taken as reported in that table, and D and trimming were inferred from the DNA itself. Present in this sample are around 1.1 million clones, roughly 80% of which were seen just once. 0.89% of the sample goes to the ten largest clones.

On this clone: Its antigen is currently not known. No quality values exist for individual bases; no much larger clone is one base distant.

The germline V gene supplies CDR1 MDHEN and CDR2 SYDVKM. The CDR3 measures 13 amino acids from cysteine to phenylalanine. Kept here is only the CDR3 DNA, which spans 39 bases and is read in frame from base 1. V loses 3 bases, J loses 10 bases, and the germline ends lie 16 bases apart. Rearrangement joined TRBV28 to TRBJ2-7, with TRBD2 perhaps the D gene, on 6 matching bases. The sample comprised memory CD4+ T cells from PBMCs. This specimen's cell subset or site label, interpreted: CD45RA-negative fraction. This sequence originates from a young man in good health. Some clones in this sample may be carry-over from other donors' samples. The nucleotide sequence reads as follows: TGTGCCAGCAGTTTGCGGAGTAGCGGTCCCCAGTACTTC. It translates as CASSLRSSGPQYF.